These 14 T cell receptor beta chains came from one sample sequenced in a study of blood T cells in healthy people across ages. A sample-barcoded 5' primer and a J-beta primer mix were used in a second PCR of roughly 7 to 11 cycles. Each CDR3 protein is one row after TCRdb ran MiXCR on the 5' RACE reads. The sample lists some 1,500,000 distinct CDR3 sequences, 40% to 45% occurring once. Sequenced material: blood. The receptors were gathered from a woman younger than 35 in good health.

The chain combines TRBV3-1 with TRBJ2-1, with D possibly matching TRBD1 (5 bases). V was clipped by 0 bases and J by 4 bases, with 16 bases between them. This CDR3 region has 17 residues. Germline CDR1 is LGHDT and CDR2 is YNNKEL (reference sequence). The DNA for the CDR3 is TGTGCCAGCAGCCAAGATTTAAGGGGATTCCTGTACAATGAGCAGTTCTTC. Translated: CASSQDLRGFLYNEQFF.

The chain has TRBV4-3 and TRBJ1-4; D is unresolved. CDR1 LGHNA and CDR2 YSLEER come from the germline V gene. The CDR3 loop spans 11 amino acids. V gave up 2 bases and J gave up 12 bases, with 7 bases separating them. DNA of the CDR3: TGCGCCAGCAGCCAACGGCTTGAACTGTTTTTT. Translating gives CASSQRLELFF.

The chain links TRBV2 to TRBJ2-1, with D perhaps TRBD1 or TRBD2 (6 bases each). The CDR3 spans 17 residues. V was cut by 6 bases and J by 5 bases, with 23 bases left in between. Germline assignment: CDR1 SNHLY and CDR2 FYNNEI. The CDR3 loop is CASREERTAGSDNEQFF. The CDR3, as DNA: TGTGCCAGCAGAGAGGAACGGACAGCGGGTTCTGACAATGAGCAGTTCTTC.

The chain combines TRBV3-1 with TRBJ1-1, with unresolved D. Germline V gene data show CDR1 as LGHDT and CDR2 as YNNKEL (reference sequence). Trimming stripped 2 bases from V and 8 bases from J, with 15 bases between. The CDR3 contains 14 residues. The DNA for the CDR3 is TGTGCCAGCAGCCAACTCCTCCGGGTCGAGGAAGCTTTCTTT. It is translated as CASSQLLRVEEAFF.

For this clonotype: This may arise from a read error, as a much more abundant clone is one base away. The chain employs TRBV3-1 and TRBJ2-1; 8 bases fit TRBD1. This CDR3 has 15 amino acids. Germline-derived CDR1 and CDR2 are LGHDT and YNNKEL (reference sequence). The CDR3 nucleotides read TGTGCCGGCAGTCGGCGGACAGGGAGGAGGAATGAGCAGTTCTTC. It codes for CAGSRRTGRRNEQFF.

This clonotype was found a few times. This chain joins TRBV3-1 and TRBJ1-2; D call uncertain. The CDR3 has 14 residues. Trimming cost V 3 bases and J 1 base, with 9 bases left between them. Per germline, CDR1 LGHDT and CDR2 YNNKEL (reference sequence). CDR3: CASSHGGLNYGYTF. The CDR3 coding sequence is TGTGCCAGCAGCCACGGCGGGCTTAACTATGGCTACACCTTC.

This chain links TRBV7-9 with TRBJ1-4, with a weak D call TRBD1 (5 bases). This CDR3 spans 15 amino acids. In germline, CDR1 is SEHNR, CDR2 FQNEAQ (reference sequence). The germline V and J ends were trimmed by 7 bases and 8 bases, with 20 bases remaining between them. The CDR3 region has the DNA TGTGCCAGCAACTCGTATCGAGGGGATGACGAAAAACTGTTTTTT. It translates to CASNSYRGDDEKLFF.

This clonotype was picked up one time. Its ends do not fully match the called genes, so a read error is possible. The chain links TRBV7-2 to TRBJ2-7, with 12 positions matching TRBD1. This CDR3 contains 17 residues. Looked up from germline, CDR1 is SGHTA and CDR2 is FQGNSA. The CDR3, as DNA: TGTGCCGGCAGCTTAGTGGGACAGGGGGCGGTCCCCTACGAGCAGTACTTC. The encoded protein is CAGSLVGQGAVPYEQYF.

The gene calls are TRBV15 and TRBJ1-2; 7 bases are a match to TRBD1. CDR3 length: 15 residues. Looked up from germline, CDR1 is LNHNV and CDR2 is YYDKDF (reference sequence). Trimming removed 5 bases from V and 7 bases from J; junction bases left unmatched: 13. As DNA, the CDR3 is TGTGCCACCAGCGCTGCTTTCTACAGGGGAGCTGGCTACACCTTC. This gives the protein CATSAAFYRGAGYTF.

This clonotype appeared a few times. This chain links TRBV7-9 with TRBJ2-5; TRBD2 might be the D (5 bases). From germline, CDR1 is SEHNR and CDR2 FQNEAQ (reference sequence). The V end was cut by 2 bases, the J end by 5 bases, with 6 bases between. CDR3 length: 12 amino acids. The CDR3 DNA reads as TGTGCCAGCAGCTTATGGGAGGAGACCCAGTACTTC. Translating gives CASSLWEETQYF.

Only a few counts were recorded for this clonotype. The chain combines TRBV5-1 with TRBJ2-3, with TRBD2 identical over 7 bases. This CDR3 has 13 amino acids. Germline lookup yields CDR1 SGHRS and CDR2 YFSETQ. V lost 6 bases to trimming and J lost 5 bases; unmatched junction nucleotides: 6. This CDR3 is CASMREMGDTQYF. In DNA, the CDR3 is TGCGCCAGCATGCGGGAGATGGGAGATACGCAGTATTTT.

This clonotype was seen a handful of times. The V gene is TRBV15, the J gene TRBJ1-2; D not resolved. This CDR3 contains 14 residues. Germline V lookup: CDR1 LNHNV, CDR2 YYDKDF (reference sequence). Trimming removed 0 bases from V and 3 bases from J, with 8 bases in between. The CDR3 here is CATSRDLGYYGYTF. CDR3 coding DNA: TGTGCCACCAGCAGAGATCTGGGGTACTATGGCTACACCTTC.

The rearrangement uses TRBV20-1 and TRBJ2-1; a possible D gene is TRBD2 (7 bases). The length of the CDR3 is 15 residues. Trimming took 5 bases from V and 0 from J, leaving 14 bases between them. Germline loops: CDR1 DFQATT, CDR2 SNEGSKA (reference sequence). CDR3 sequence: CSAEGGPSSYNEQFF. DNA of the CDR3: TGCAGTGCTGAGGGGGGGCCCAGCTCCTACAATGAGCAGTTCTTC.

The chain carries TRBV20-1 and TRBJ2-5; D gene ambiguous. With 4 bases removed from V and 1 base from J, the gap between germline ends came to 16 bases. The CDR3 is 15 residues long. Per the germline V gene, CDR1 is DFQATT and CDR2 is SNEGSKA (reference sequence). The CDR3: CSATIGPAPQETQYF. The CDR3, as DNA: TGCAGTGCTACGATCGGACCCGCCCCCCAAGAGACCCAGTACTTC.